The T cell receptor beta chain under discussion was sequenced for a study of Graves' ophthalmopathy and Graves' hyperthyroidism. Scientists amplified the TCR beta CDR3 regions from RNA transcripts. First-round RT-PCR used HTBI primers; second-round multiplex PCR followed. TCRdb re-called the multiplex PCR reads through MiXCR, storing one row per CDR3 protein. The table shows more than 1,000,000 distinct CDR3 sequences, with less than 45% occurring only once. J lost 4 bases, V lost 4 bases, and 8 bases had no gene match. The CDR3 loop spans 16 amino acids. From germline, CDR1 is SQVTM and CDR2 ANQGSEA.

J is TRBJ2-7 and V is TRBV29-1; the match to TRBD2 covers 15 bases. This TCR was recovered from an adult man with Graves' hyperthyroidism. The sequenced sample consisted of peripheral blood or thyroid tissue (not recorded which). CDR3 sequence: CSVAVGLAGGFYEQYF. The DNA of the CDR3 is TGCAGCGTTGCGGTGGGACTAGCGGGAGGCTTTTACGAGCAGTACTTC.